A selection of T cell receptor beta chains follows, all from one sample in a study of blood T cell repertoires in COVID-19. Assay used: immunoSEQ multiplex PCR; TCRdb lists only in-frame clones, some missing. Found here are 100,000 or so clones, 80% to 95% of them singletons; the top ten hold about 0.89%. The sequencing input was peripheral blood. The receptors stem from a man aged 55 to 70 with acute or convalescent COVID-19. Each CDR3 is given without its conserved first and last residue. A D gene is named only where the DNA matches it firmly.

j_gene | v_gene | d_gene | CDR3aa
TRBJ2-1 | TRBV19 | TRBD2 | ASSPNPGLAGGDNEQF
TRBJ1-3 | TRBV19 | TRBD1 | ASSPLPGGQVASNTIY
TRBJ1-2 | TRBV30 | . | AWSTGSYGYT
TRBJ1-4 | TRBV5-1 | TRBD1 | ASSLATGRELF
TRBJ1-3 | TRBV13 | TRBD1 | ASSSRGDSSGNTIY
TRBJ2-7 | TRBV25-1 | . | ASIPAESYEQY
TRBJ1-2 | TRBV2 | TRBD1 | ASSPGTGSDYGYT
TRBJ2-1 | TRBV24-1 | . | ATSDLVGGSYNEQF
TRBJ2-6 | TRBV30 | TRBD1 | AWSYSGGAGANVLT
TRBJ1-2 | TRBV2 | TRBD1 | ASSNRDRGPYGYT
TRBJ2-2 | TRBV18 | TRBD1 | ASSLDRANTGELF
TRBJ2-3 | TRBV27 | . | ASSRAFTDTQY
TRBJ2-1 | TRBV7-9 | . | ASSLEVGREQF
TRBJ1-1 | TRBV24-1 | . | ATSGTTNTEAF
TRBJ1-1 | TRBV13 | . | ASSLRGNTEAF
TRBJ1-4 | TRBV19 | TRBD1 | ASSRDRATNEKLF
TRBJ2-1 | TRBV5-1 | TRBD2 | ASSMLLAGGSYEQF
TRBJ2-5 | TRBV7-2 | TRBD1 | ASSSDRGIEETQY
TRBJ2-1 | TRBV24-1 | . | ATSRQGTFSQF
TRBJ1-1 | TRBV5-1 | TRBD1 | ASSLVGTQGTEAF
TRBJ2-5 | TRBV2 | TRBD1 | ASSSDRGPQETQY
TRBJ2-3 | TRBV7-9 | . | ASSSEGEGRSGY
TRBJ2-2 | TRBV18 | . | ASSPPGGVNTGELF
TRBJ1-1 | TRBV19 | . | ASRAATEAF
TRBJ2-3 | TRBV24-1 | TRBD1 | ATSDLWDRGTDTQY
TRBJ1-2 | TRBV25-1 | . | ASRAAGDNYGYT
TRBJ1-5 | TRBV5-5 | . | ASSPGGVTSNQPQH
TRBJ2-7 | TRBV9 | TRBD2 | ASSGRSGGNYEQY
TRBJ2-1 | TRBV5-1 | TRBD2 | ASSLECLAGDLNCYNEQF
TRBJ1-6 | TRBV19 | . | ASSPRQEGYSPLH
TRBJ2-7 | TRBV5-4 | TRBD2 | ASSYPGLAGEQY
TRBJ2-7 | TRBV6-5 | TRBD2 | ASSYVRGAYEQY
TRBJ1-5 | TRBV7-9 | TRBD1 | ASSPTGGNQPQH
TRBJ2-7 | TRBV13 | . | ASSLSGAPSDEQY
TRBJ1-1 | TRBV5-1 | . | ASSLESGVLTEAF
TRBJ1-4 | TRBV19 | . | ASTFRRQANEKLF
TRBJ2-1 | TRBV3-1/TRBV3-2 | TRBD2 | ASSQGLAGTYNEQF
TRBJ2-7 | TRBV11-2 | TRBD2 | ASSFGTSGYEQY
TRBJ1-3 | TRBV7-9 | . | ASSIQGGGSGNTIY
TRBJ2-1 | TRBV29-1 | TRBD2 | SVDPLAGGNEQF
TRBJ1-2 | TRBV19 | . | ASNIVAGDYGYT
TRBJ1-1 | TRBV5-1 | . | ASSLDRTDTEAF
TRBJ2-3 | TRBV24-1 | TRBD1 | ATSDLTDRAGDTQY
TRBJ1-2 | TRBV6-6 | . | ASSYKGGGGYT
TRBJ1-6 | TRBV28 | . | ATVSSRNSPLH
TRBJ1-5 | TRBV27 | . | ASSLNGQKNQPQH
TRBJ2-2 | TRBV2 | TRBD1 | ASTGQGVGELF
TRBJ2-2 | TRBV9 | . | ASSEGNTGELF
TRBJ2-3 | TRBV19 | . | ASSVSQGDTQY
TRBJ2-3 | TRBV2 | TRBD2 | ASRLYGTSGRLDTQY
TRBJ2-2 | TRBV10-2 | . | ASRDYTGELF
TRBJ2-3 | TRBV6-2/TRBV6-3 | TRBD2 | ASSPRLAELTDTQY
TRBJ1-5 | TRBV5-8 | TRBD1 | ASSSGTGEYQPQH